This TCR beta chain was sequenced during a study of blood T cells in healthy people across ages. Findings of the study overall: PBMCs went unsorted, and a conclusive naive versus antigen-experienced comparison was therefore prevented.

The CDR3 is 16 residues long. Trimming at V came to 4 bases and at J to 2 bases, leaving 4 bases not matched to a gene. Germline lookup yields CDR1 DFQATT and CDR2 SNEGSKA (reference sequence). Through a sample-barcoded 5' primer and a J-beta primer mix, a second PCR was run for 7 to 11 cycles. TCRdb recomputed calls from the 5' RACE reads with MiXCR, one row per CDR3 protein. The sample consists of hundreds of thousands of distinct CDR3 sequences, approximately 21% of them appearing once. Many counts were recorded for this clonotype. Its antigen is not identified. This TCR came from a man aged 65 to 85 in good health. The chain couples TRBV20-1 to TRBJ2-1, with 14 positions matching TRBD2. The source material was blood. CDR3 region: CSATGLAGAAYNEQFF. CDR3 nucleotides: TGCAGTGCTACGGGACTAGCGGGAGCAGCCTACAATGAGCAGTTCTTC.